Reported below is one T cell receptor (beta chain). V lost 4 bases, J lost 4 bases, and 17 bases lay in between. This CDR3 region has 15 residues. The germline gives CDR1 SGDLS, CDR2 YYNGEE. This record comes from a study of blood T cell repertoires in COVID-19. Study background: Donors in the United States, Italy and Spain gave samples during acute or convalescent COVID-19. T cells, B-cell-depleted T cells, or PBMCs supplied cDNA or gDNA.

Authors' analysis steps: Reference gene primer amplification in the assay estimated nucleated cell counts. The protocol was immunoSEQ multiplex PCR, while the TCRdb copy is restricted to in-frame clones and leaves out a portion. The V and J calls and clone size are taken from that table; D and trimming were inferred from the DNA. The table has tens of thousands of clones, about 74% seen once. Sequenced material: peripheral blood. This TCR was recovered from a human donor with acute or convalescent COVID-19. The donor label of this sample is uncertain. The chain combines TRBV9 with TRBJ1-2, with D perhaps TRBD1 (6 bases). In DNA form, the CDR3 reads TGTGCCAGCAGCACTCGACTTGACAGGACCTATGGCTACACCTTC. Its translation is CASSTRLDRTYGYTF.